These 22 T cell receptor beta chains were all obtained from the same sample, sequenced in a study of blood T cell repertoires in COVID-19. Generated by immunoSEQ multiplex PCR, the TCRdb table keeps only in-frame clones and is missing some. Of roughly 260,000 clones listed, 80% to 90% are singletons. Sequenced input: PBMCs or T cells enriched from blood (not recorded which). Receptor source: a woman aged 50 to 60 who had recovered from COVID-19.

V usage is TRBV9 and J usage is TRBJ2-2; 12 bases agree with TRBD2. There are 16 residues in the CDR3. The ends lost 3 bases at V and 5 bases at J; junction bases unmatched: 5. Germline-derived CDR1 and CDR2 are SGDLS and YYNGEE. The CDR3 bases are TGTGCCAGCAGCGGGGGGACTAGCGGGCAGACCGGGGAGCTGTTTTTT. Translating it yields CASSGGTSGQTGELFF.

The rearrangement links TRBV27 to TRBJ2-7, with 11 bases fitting TRBD2. V trimming: 5 bases; J trimming: 3 bases; junction bases outside the gene matches: 9. CDR3 length equals 16 residues. Germline-derived CDR1 and CDR2 are MNHEY and SMNVEV (reference sequence). CDR3 DNA: TGTGCCAGCAGTCCAACTACTAGCGGGAGACACTACGAGCAGTACTTC. It codes for CASSPTTSGRHYEQYF.

This clone was recorded a few times. The chain is built from TRBV6-6 and TRBJ2-2, with 8 bases that match TRBD1. CDR1 is MNHNY and CDR2 is SVGAGI in the germline V gene (reference sequence). Trimming cost V 6 bases and J 3 bases; bases outside gene matches: 3. The CDR3 loop spans 14 amino acids. CDR3 loop: CASRATGDTGELFF. DNA for the CDR3: TGTGCCAGCAGGGCGACAGGGGACACCGGGGAGCTGTTTTTT.

The chain recombines TRBV5-1 with TRBJ2-7, with 10 bases matching TRBD2. Germline loops: CDR1 SGHRS, CDR2 YFSETQ. Losses at the gene ends were 4 bases for V and 0 bases for J; bases not matched to a gene: 7. This CDR3 region has 16 residues. CDR3 nucleotides: TGCGCCAGCAGCATAGGACTAGCGGAGTACTCCTACGAGCAGTACTTC. This translates into CASSIGLAEYSYEQYF. Full variable domain (rest looked up from reference TRBV5-1 and TRBJ2-7): KAGVTQTPRYLIKTRGQQVTLSCSPISGHRSVSWYQQTPGQGLQFLFEYFSETQRNKGNFPGRFSGRQFSNSRSEMNVSTLELGDSALYLCASSIGLAEYSYEQYFGPGTRLTVT.

V and J are TRBV7-9 and TRBJ1-5; 8 bases are shared with TRBD1. The germline gives CDR1 SEHNR, CDR2 FQNEAQ (reference sequence). V was clipped by 5 bases and J by 4 bases; unmatched bases: 10. CDR3 length: 16 amino acids. The CDR3 sequence is CASSASGGAGNQPQHF. The CDR3 bases are TGTGCCAGCAGCGCTTCAGGGGGCGCAGGGAATCAGCCCCAGCATTTT.

The chain combines TRBV30 with TRBJ2-7; TRBD2 matches at 7 bases. Germline V CDR1 and CDR2: GTSNPN, SVGIG (reference sequence). This CDR3 region has 15 residues. The junction had 11 bases not matched to a gene; V was cut back by 2 bases and J by 4 bases. The CDR3: CAWSYGTSEPYEQYF. The DNA of the CDR3 is TGTGCCTGGAGTTATGGTACTAGCGAACCGTACGAGCAGTACTTC.

The genes are TRBV11-2 and TRBJ2-1; D is undetermined. The ends were cut back, 7 bases at V and 5 bases at J, with 18 bases in the middle. Germline CDR1 and CDR2: SGHAT and FQNNGV. The CDR3 loop spans 15 amino acids. The CDR3 region is CASNPLRGRHNEQFF. The CDR3, as DNA: TGTGCCAGCAACCCATTGCGAGGCCGCCACAATGAGCAGTTCTTC.

The J gene is TRBJ2-2, the V gene TRBV10-1, with D hard to call. Trimming took off 2 bases at V and 0 bases at J, with 4 bases between the two ends. The CDR3 spans 14 residues. CDR1 is WNHNN and CDR2 is SYGVQD in the germline V gene (reference sequence). CDR3 in amino acids: CASSEGANTGELFF. CDR3 coding DNA: TGCGCCAGCAGTGAGGGAGCGAACACCGGGGAGCTGTTTTTT.

This chain connects TRBV7-2 to TRBJ2-1, with 11 nucleotides matching TRBD2. V shed 5 bases, J shed 3 bases, and the junction held 6 bases outside the gene matches. The CDR3 spans 16 residues. Germline V gives CDR1 SGHTA, CDR2 FQGNSA. The CDR3 DNA sequence: TGTGCCAGCAGCCTCGCCGGGACTAGCGGCTACAATGAGCAGTTCTTC. Residues: CASSLAGTSGYNEQFF. Full variable domain (rest looked up from reference TRBV7-2 and TRBJ2-1): GAGVSQSPSNKVTEKGKDVELRCDPISGHTALYWYRQSLGQGLEFLIYFQGNSAPDKSGLPSDRFSAERTGGSVSTLTIQRTQQEDSAVYLCASSLAGTSGYNEQFFGPGTRLTVL.

This clone has just a few counts. The CDR3 loop reads CASSPLTGGYTF. DNA of the CDR3: TGTGCCAGCAGCCCGCTAACGGGTGGCTACACCTTC. The chain employs TRBV3-1 (or the pseudogene TRBV3-2) and TRBJ1-2; D not resolved. The V gene's germline CDR1 is LGHDT and CDR2 YNNKEL (reference sequence). The CDR3 spans 12 residues. Deletions cut 4 bases from V and 7 bases from J, with 10 bases between.

The table lists this clone with a few counts. The J gene is TRBJ1-1, the V gene TRBV7-9; D is uncertain. The ends were cut back, 3 bases at V and 0 bases at J, with 2 bases in the middle. The CDR3 consists of 12 residues. In germline, CDR1 is SEHNR, CDR2 FQNEAQ (reference sequence). Here the CDR3 DNA reads TGTGCCAGCAGCTTCTTGAACACTGAAGCTTTCTTT. Amino acids: CASSFLNTEAFF.

V and J are TRBV6-5 and TRBJ1-5; D may be TRBD1 (6 bases). This CDR3 region has 14 residues. Germline-derived CDR1 and CDR2 are MNHEY and SVGAGI. Between the trimmed V and J ends, which lost 9 bases and 5 bases, there was a span of 17 bases. This chain's CDR3 is CARDRDTRDQPQHF. The CDR3 region has the DNA TGTGCCAGAGACCGGGACACTCGCGATCAGCCCCAGCATTTT.

This rearrangement joins TRBV7-2 to TRBJ2-4, with D possibly TRBD2 on 6 matching bases. Germline lookup yields CDR1 SGHTA and CDR2 FQGNSA. V lost 5 bases and J lost 9, with 20 bases in between. This CDR3 spans 15 amino acids. The CDR3 DNA follows: TGTGCCAGCAGCCCTACTCGGCGGGACCGAAGCATTCAGTACTTC. This sequence encodes CASSPTRRDRSIQYF.

The rearrangement links TRBV6-5 to TRBJ1-5; weak D call: TRBD1 (6 bases). V gave up 4 bases and J gave up 3 bases, with 10 bases separating them. The germline gives CDR1 MNHEY, CDR2 SVGAGI. This CDR3 has 14 residues. The CDR3 spells CASSSRGDNQPQHF. For the CDR3, the DNA is TGTGCCAGCAGTTCCAGGGGTGACAATCAGCCCCAGCATTTT.

The chain couples TRBV19 to TRBJ2-4; 15 nucleotides agree with TRBD2. The CDR3 loop spans 19 amino acids. CDR1 and CDR2 (germline): LNHDA, SQIVND (reference sequence). Unmatched junction bases numbered 7, after V lost 4 bases and J lost 0 bases. In DNA form, the CDR3 reads TGTGCCAGTAGTAGCGGACTAGCGGGAGGGCCCGGAGCCAAAAACATTCAGTACTTC. Amino acid sequence: CASSSGLAGGPGAKNIQYF.

The V and J genes are TRBV2 and TRBJ1-5; 9 nucleotides align to TRBD1. CDR1 is SNHLY and CDR2 is FYNNEI in the germline V gene. CDR3 size: 14 residues. The J segment lost 4 bases and the V segment lost 6 bases, leaving 4 bases of the junction unmatched. In DNA, the CDR3 is TGTGCCAGCAGGGGTGACAGGGGGAATCAGCCCCAGCATTTT. This gives the protein CASRGDRGNQPQHF. The full variable domain, completed using reference TRBV2 and TRBJ1-5, is EPEVTQTPSHQVTQMGQEVILRCVPISNHLYFYWYRQILGQKVEFLVSFYNNEISEKSEIFDDQFSVERPDGSNFTLKIRSTKLEDSAMYFCASRGDRGNQPQHFGDGTRLSIL.

This clone has a handful of counts. V usage is TRBV5-1 and J usage is TRBJ2-7; D possibly corresponds to TRBD2 (6 bases). The CDR3 has 14 residues. Germline V CDR1 and CDR2: SGHRS, YFSETQ. V dropped 4 bases and J dropped 5 bases, with 16 bases sitting between them. Here the CDR3 DNA reads TGCGCCAGCAGCCTGGGGCGGGACTCGAACGAGCAGTACTTC. It encodes CASSLGRDSNEQYF.

This chain connects TRBV19 to TRBJ2-1; TRBD2 agrees at 14 bases. This CDR3 spans 16 amino acids. Germline V gene sequence: CDR1 LNHDA, CDR2 SQIVND (reference sequence). J lost 7 bases, V lost 4 bases, and 6 bases had no gene match. The CDR3 loop is CASSSPGLAGVNEQFF. The CDR3 DNA sequence: TGTGCCAGTAGTAGCCCGGGACTAGCGGGAGTGAATGAGCAGTTCTTC.

The CDR3 region has the DNA TGTGCCAGCAGTAAAGCGGGAGATGCAGATACGCAGTATTTT. This codes for CASSKAGDADTQYF. This sequence joins TRBV6-4 and TRBJ2-3; 8 bases map to TRBD2. Per germline, CDR1 MRHNA and CDR2 SNTAGT. The trim removed 5 bases at V and 4 bases at J, leaving 5 bases unmatched. CDR3 length: 14 residues.

V and J are TRBV27 and TRBJ2-6; the D gene is possibly TRBD1 (6 bases). Germline loops: CDR1 MNHEY, CDR2 SMNVEV (reference sequence). This CDR3 contains 18 residues. Trimming stripped 5 bases from V and 0 bases from J, with 17 bases between. DNA for the CDR3: TGTGCCAGCAGTCCCCTCCCAGGGGTCTACTCTGGGGCCAACGTCCTGACTTTC. This codes for CASSPLPGVYSGANVLTF.

The genes are TRBV4-1 and TRBJ1-2, with 8 bases lining up with TRBD1. The CDR3 spans 15 residues. Germline V gene data show CDR1 as MGHRA and CDR2 as YSYEKL. Trimming at V came to 4 bases and at J to 3 bases, leaving 7 bases not matched to a gene. CDR3: CASSPTQGADYGYTF. The CDR3 DNA is TGCGCCAGCAGCCCGACTCAGGGGGCGGACTATGGCTACACCTTC.

V usage is TRBV4-1 and J usage is TRBJ2-7; unclear D gene. The V end was cut by 0 bases, the J end by 0 bases, with 9 bases between. CDR1 is MGHRA, CDR2 YSYEKL, per germline. This CDR3 has 15 residues. The CDR3 DNA follows: TGCGCCAGCAGCCAAGATGAGGTTCCCTCCTACGAGCAGTACTTC. It encodes CASSQDEVPSYEQYF.